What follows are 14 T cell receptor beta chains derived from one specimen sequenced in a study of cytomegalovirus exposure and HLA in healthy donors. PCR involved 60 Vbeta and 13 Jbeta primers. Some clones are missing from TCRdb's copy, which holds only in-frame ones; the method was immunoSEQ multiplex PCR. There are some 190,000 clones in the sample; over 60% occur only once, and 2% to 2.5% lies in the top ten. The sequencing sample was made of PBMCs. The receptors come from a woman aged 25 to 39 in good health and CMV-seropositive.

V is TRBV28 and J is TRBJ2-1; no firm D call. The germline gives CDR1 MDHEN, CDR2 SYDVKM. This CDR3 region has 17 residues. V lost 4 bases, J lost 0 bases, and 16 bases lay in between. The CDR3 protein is CASSSIRGASSYNEQFF. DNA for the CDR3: TGTGCCAGCAGTTCTATACGCGGAGCGAGCTCCTACAATGAGCAGTTCTTC.

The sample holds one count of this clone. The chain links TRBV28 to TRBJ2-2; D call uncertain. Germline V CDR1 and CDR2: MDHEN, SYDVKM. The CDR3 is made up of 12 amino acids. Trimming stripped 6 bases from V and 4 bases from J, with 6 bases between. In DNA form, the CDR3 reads TGTGCCAGCAGATCCCGCACCGGGGAGCTGTTTTTT. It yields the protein CASRSRTGELFF.

Here the CDR3 DNA reads TGCGCCAGCAGGCACAAGGAACACGGGGGGGCATCCACCGGGGAGCTGTTTTTT. Translation: CASRHKEHGGASTGELFF. The chain combines TRBV4-3 with TRBJ2-2, with 8 bases identical to TRBD2. The germline CDR1 and CDR2 sequences are LGHNA and YSLEER. This CDR3 has 18 residues. The V segment lost 6 bases and the J segment 4 bases; nucleotides outside the gene matches: 16.

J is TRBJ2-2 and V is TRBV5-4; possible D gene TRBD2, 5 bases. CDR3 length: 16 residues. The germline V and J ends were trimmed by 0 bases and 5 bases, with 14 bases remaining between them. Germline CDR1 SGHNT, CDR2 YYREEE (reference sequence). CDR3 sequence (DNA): TGTGCCAGCAGCTTGGGGTCGCGATCGGGAACCGGGGAGCTGTTTTTT. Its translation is CASSLGSRSGTGELFF.

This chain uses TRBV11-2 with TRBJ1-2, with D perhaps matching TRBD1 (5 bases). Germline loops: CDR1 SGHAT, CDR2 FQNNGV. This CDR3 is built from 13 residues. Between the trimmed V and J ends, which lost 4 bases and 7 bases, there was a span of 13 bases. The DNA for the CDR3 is TGTGCCAGCAGCTCGGGACTGTCGGCTGGCTACACCTTC. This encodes CASSSGLSAGYTF.

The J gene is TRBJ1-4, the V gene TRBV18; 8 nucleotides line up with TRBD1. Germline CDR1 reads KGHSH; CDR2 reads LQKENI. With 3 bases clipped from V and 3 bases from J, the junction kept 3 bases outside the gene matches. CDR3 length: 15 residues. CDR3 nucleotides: TGTGCCAGCTCACCGGAACAGGGGGCTAATGAAAAACTGTTTTTT. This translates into CASSPEQGANEKLFF. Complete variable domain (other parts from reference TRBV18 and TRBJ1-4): NAGVMQNPRHLVRRRGQEARLRCSPMKGHSHVYWYRQLPEEGLKFMVYLQKENIIDESGMPKERFSAEFPKEGPSILRIQQVVRGDSAAYFCASSPEQGANEKLFFGSGTQLSVL.

The CDR3 DNA follows: TGTGCCTGGAGTAAGGTGGGAGCCGACGGCTACACCTTC. It translates to CAWSKVGADGYTF. The chain couples TRBV30 to TRBJ1-2, with D unclear. The ends were cut back, 2 bases at V and 8 bases at J, with 15 bases in the middle. CDR3 size: 13 residues. The germline V gene encodes CDR1 GTSNPN and CDR2 SVGIG (reference sequence).

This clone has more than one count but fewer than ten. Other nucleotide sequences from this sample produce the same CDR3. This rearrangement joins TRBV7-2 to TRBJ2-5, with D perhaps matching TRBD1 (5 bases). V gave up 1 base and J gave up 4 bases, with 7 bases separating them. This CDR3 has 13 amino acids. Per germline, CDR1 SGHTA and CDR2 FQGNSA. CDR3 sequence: CASSLVGAETQYF. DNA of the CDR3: TGTGCCAGCAGCTTAGTTGGGGCAGAGACCCAGTACTTC.

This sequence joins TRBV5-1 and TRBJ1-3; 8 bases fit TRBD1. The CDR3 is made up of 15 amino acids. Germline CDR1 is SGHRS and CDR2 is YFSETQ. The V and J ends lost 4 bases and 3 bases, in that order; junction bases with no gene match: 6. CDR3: CASSALTGGGNTIYF. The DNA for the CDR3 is TGCGCCAGCAGCGCATTAACAGGGGGTGGAAACACCATATATTTT.

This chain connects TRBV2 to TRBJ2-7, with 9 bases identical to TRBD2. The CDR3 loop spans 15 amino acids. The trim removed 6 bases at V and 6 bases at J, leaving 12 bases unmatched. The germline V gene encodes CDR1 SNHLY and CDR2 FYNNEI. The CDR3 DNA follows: TGTGCCAGCAGGATAGAATCCAGCGGGAGGTCCGAGCAGTACTTC. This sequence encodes CASRIESSGRSEQYF. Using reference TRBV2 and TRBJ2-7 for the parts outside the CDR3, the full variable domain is EPEVTQTPSHQVTQMGQEVILRCVPISNHLYFYWYRQILGQKVEFLVSFYNNEISEKSEIFDDQFSVERPDGSNFTLKIRSTKLEDSAMYFCASRIESSGRSEQYFGPGTRLTVT.

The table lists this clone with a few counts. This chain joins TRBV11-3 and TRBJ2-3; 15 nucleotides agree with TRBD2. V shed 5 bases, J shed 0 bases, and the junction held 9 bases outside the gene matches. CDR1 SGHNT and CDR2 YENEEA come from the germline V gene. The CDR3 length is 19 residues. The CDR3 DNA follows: TGTGCCAGCAGCCACGGACTAGCGGGGGGGTATACTAGCACAGATACGCAGTATTTT. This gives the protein CASSHGLAGGYTSTDTQYF.

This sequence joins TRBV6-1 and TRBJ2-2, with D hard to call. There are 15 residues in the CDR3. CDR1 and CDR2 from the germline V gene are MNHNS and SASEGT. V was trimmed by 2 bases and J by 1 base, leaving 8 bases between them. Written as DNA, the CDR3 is TGTGCCAGCAGTGAAATCGTTTTGAACACCGGGGAGCTGTTTTTT. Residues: CASSEIVLNTGELFF.

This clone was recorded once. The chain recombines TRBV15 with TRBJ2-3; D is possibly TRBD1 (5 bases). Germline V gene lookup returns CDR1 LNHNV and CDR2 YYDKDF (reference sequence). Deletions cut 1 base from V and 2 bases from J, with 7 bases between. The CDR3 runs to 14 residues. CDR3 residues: CATSRGTPTDTQYF. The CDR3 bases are TGTGCCACCAGCAGAGGGACACCCACAGATACGCAGTATTTT.

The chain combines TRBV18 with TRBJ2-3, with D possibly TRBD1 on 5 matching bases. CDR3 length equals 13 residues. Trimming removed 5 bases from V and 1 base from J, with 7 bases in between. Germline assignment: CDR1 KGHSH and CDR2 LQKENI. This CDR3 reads CASSKGRTDTQYF. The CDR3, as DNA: TGTGCCAGCTCAAAGGGGCGCACAGATACGCAGTATTTT.